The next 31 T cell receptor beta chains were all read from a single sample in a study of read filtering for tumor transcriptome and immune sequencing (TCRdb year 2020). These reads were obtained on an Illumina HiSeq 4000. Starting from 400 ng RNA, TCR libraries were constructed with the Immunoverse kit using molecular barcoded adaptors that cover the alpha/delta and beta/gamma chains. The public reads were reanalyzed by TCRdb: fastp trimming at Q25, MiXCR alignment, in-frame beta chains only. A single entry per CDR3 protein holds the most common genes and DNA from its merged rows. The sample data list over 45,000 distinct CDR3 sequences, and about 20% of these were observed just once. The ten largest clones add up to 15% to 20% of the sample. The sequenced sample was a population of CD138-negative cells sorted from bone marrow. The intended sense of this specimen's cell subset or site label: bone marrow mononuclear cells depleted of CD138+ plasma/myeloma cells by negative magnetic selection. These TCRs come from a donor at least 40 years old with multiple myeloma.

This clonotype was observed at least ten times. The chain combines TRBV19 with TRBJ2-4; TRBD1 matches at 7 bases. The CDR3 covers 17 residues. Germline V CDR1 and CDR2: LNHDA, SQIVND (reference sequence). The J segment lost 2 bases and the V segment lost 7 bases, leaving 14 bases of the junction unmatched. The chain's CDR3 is CASTGATGSLTKNIQYF. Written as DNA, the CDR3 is TGTGCCAGTACCGGCGCGACAGGGAGTTTGACCAAAAACATTCAGTACTTC.

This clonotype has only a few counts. The CDR3 DNA reads TGTGCCAGCAGCCGGACAGGGGACACCGGGGAGCTGTTTTTT. Translated, it gives CASSRTGDTGELFF. The chain is built from TRBV6-1 and TRBJ2-2, with TRBD1 matching over 9 bases. The CDR3 is 14 amino acids. After removal of 6 bases from V and 3 bases from J, the junction contained 2 bases not matched to a gene. The germline CDR1 and CDR2 sequences are MNHNS and SASEGT.

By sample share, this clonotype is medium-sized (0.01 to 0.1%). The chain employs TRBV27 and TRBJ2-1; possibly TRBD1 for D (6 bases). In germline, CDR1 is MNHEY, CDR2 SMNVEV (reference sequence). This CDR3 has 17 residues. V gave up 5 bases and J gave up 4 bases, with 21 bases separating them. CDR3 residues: CASSPHPPRDTYNEQFF. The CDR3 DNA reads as TGTGCCAGCAGTCCCCATCCCCCCCGGGACACTTACAATGAGCAGTTCTTC.

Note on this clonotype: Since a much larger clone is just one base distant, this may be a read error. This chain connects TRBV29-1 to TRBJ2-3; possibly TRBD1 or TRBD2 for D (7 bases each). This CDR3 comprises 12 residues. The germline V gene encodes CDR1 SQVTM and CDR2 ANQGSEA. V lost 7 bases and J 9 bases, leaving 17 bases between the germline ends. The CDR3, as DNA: TGCAGCGCTGGGAGGGGGCAAGGGACGCAGTATTTT. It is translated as CSAGRGQGTQYF.

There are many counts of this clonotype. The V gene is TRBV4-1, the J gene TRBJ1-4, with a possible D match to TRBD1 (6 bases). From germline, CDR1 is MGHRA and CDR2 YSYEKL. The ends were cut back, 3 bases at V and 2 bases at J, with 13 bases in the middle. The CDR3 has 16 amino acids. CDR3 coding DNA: TGCGCCAGCAGCCAGGAGGACAGACCGACTAATGAAAAACTGTTTTTT. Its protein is CASSQEDRPTNEKLFF.

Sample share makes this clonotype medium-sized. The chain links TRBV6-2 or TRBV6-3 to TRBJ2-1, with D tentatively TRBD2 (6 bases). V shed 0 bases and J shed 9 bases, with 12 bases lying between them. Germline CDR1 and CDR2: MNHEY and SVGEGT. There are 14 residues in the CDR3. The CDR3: CASSYSLAESEQFF. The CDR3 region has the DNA TGTGCCAGCAGTTACTCTTTAGCGGAGAGTGAGCAGTTCTTC.

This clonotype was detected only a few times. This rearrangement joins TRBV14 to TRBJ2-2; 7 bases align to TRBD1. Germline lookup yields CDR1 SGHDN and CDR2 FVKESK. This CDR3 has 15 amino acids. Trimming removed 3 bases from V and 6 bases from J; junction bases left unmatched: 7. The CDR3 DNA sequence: TGTGCCAGCAGCCAGTCCCAGGGGGAAGCCGGGGAGCTGTTTTTT. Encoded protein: CASSQSQGEAGELFF.

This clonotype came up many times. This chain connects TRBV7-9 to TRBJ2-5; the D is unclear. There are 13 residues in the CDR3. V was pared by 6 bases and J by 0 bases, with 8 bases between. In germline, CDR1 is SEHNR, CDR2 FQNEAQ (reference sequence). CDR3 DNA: TGTGCCAGCAGGGTAGGGTACCAAGAGACCCAGTACTTC. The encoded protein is CASRVGYQETQYF. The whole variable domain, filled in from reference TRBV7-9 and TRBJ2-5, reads DTGVSQNPRHKITKRGQNVTFRCDPISEHNRLYWYRQTLGQGPEFLTYFQNEAQLEKSRLLSDRFSAERPKGSFSTLEIQRTEQGDSAMYLCASRVGYQETQYFGPGTRLLVL.

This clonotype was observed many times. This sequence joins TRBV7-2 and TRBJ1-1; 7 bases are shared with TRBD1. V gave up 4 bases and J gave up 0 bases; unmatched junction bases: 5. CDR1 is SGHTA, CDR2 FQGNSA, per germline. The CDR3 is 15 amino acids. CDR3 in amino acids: CASSSRQGMNTEAFF. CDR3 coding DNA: TGTGCCAGCAGCTCCCGACAGGGTATGAACACTGAAGCTTTCTTT.

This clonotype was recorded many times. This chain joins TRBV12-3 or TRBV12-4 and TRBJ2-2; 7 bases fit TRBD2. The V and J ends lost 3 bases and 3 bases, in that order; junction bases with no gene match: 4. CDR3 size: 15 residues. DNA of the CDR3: TGTGCCAGCAGTTTGACCCGGGGGGACACCGGGGAGCTGTTTTTT. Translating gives CASSLTRGDTGELFF.

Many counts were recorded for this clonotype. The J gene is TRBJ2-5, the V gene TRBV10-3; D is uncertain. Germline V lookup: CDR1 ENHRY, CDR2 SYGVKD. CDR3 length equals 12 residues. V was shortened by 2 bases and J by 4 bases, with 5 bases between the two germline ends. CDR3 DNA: TGTGCCATCAGTGAGGGTGTAGAGACCCAGTACTTC. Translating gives CAISEGVETQYF.

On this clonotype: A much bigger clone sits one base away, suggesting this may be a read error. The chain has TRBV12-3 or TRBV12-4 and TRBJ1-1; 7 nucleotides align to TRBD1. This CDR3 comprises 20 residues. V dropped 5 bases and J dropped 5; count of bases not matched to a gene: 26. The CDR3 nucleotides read TGTGCCAGCAGTCCCGTTCTTAGAGAAGAAGACCAGGGGGGGAGAACTGAAGCTTTCTTT. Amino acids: CASSPVLREEDQGGRTEAFF.

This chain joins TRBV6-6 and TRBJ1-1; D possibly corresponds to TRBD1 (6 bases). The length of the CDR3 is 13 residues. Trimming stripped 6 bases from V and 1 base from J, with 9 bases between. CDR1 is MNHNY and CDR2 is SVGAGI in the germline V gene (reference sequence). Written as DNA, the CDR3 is TGTGCCAGCAGAGGACAGAGGAACACTGAAGCTTTCTTT. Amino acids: CASRGQRNTEAFF.

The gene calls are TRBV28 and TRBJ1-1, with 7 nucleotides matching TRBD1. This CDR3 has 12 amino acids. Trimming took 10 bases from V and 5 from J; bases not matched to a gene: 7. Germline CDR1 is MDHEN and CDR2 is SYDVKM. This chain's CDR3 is CATRQGGTEAFF. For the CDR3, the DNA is TGTGCCACACGACAGGGAGGGACTGAAGCTTTCTTT.

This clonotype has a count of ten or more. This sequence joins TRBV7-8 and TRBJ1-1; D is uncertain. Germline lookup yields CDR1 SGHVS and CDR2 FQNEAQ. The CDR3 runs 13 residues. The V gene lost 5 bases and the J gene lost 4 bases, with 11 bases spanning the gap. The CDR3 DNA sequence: TGTGCCAGCAGCCCCCGGTTGGCCACTGAAGCTTTCTTT. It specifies CASSPRLATEAFF.

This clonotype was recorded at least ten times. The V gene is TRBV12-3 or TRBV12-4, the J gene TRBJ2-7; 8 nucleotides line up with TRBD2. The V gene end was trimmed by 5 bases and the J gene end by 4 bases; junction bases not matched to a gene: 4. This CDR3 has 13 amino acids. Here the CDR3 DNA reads TGTGCCAGCAGTCCCCGGGGGGGGTACGAGCAGTACTTC. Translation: CASSPRGGYEQYF.

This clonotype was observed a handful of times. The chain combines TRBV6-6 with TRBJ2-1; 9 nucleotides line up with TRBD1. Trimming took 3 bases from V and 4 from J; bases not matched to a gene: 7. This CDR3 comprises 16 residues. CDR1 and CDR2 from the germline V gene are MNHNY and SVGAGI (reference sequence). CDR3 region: CASSYQGTGSYNEQFF. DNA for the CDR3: TGTGCCAGCAGTTATCAAGGGACAGGGTCTTACAATGAGCAGTTCTTC.

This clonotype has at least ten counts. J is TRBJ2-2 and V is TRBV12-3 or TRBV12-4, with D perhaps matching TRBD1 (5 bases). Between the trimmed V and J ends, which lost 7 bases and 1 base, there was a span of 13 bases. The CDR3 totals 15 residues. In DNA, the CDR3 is TGTGCCAGCACCACTACAGGAAAGAACACCGGGGAGCTGTTTTTT. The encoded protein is CASTTTGKNTGELFF.

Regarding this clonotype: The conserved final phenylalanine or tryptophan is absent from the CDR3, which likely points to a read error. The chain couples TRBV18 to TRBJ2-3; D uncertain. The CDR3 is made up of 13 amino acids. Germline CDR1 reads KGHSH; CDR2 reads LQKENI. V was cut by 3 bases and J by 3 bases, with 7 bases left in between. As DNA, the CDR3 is TGTGCCAGCTCACCGCAGAGTACAGATACGCAGTATCTT. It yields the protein CASSPQSTDTQYL.

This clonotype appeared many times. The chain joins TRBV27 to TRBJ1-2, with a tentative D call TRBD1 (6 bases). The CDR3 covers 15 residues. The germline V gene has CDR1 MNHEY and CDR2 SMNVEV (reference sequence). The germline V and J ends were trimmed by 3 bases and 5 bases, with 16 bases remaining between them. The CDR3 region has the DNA TGTGCCAGCAGTTTTGGAGGGGGTCGGTCTTATGGCTACACCTTC. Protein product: CASSFGGGRSYGYTF.

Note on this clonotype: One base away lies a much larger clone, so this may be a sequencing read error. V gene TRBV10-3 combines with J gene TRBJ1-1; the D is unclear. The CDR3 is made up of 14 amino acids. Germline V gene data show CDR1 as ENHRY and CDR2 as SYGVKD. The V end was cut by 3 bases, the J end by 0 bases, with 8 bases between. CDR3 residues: CAISDNGMNTEAFF. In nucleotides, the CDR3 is TGTGCCATCAGTGATAATGGGATGAACACTGAAGCTTTCTTT.

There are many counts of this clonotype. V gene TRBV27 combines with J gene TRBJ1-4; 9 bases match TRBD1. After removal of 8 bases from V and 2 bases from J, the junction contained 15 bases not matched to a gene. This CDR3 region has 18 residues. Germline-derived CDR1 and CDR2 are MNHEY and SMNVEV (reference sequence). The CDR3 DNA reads TGTGCCAGCCTGACAAAGGACAGGGGCCCTGAGACTAATGAAAAACTGTTTTTT. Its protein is CASLTKDRGPETNEKLFF.

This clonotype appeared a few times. The CDR3 protein is CSVRDSTNEKLFF. DNA for the CDR3: TGCAGTGTTCGCGATTCAACTAATGAAAAACTGTTTTTT. This chain connects TRBV20-1 to TRBJ1-4; D unresolved. The CDR3 length is 13 residues. With 7 bases removed from V and 0 bases from J, the gap between germline ends came to 9 bases. Germline assignment: CDR1 DFQATT and CDR2 SNEGSKA (reference sequence).

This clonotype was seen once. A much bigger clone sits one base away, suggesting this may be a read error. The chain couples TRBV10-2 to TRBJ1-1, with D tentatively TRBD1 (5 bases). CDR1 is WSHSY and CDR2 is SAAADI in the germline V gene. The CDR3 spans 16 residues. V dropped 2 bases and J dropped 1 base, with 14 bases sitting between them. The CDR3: CASSEDVGLTNTEAFF. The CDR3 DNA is TGCGCCAGCAGTGAGGACGTGGGGCTGACGAACACTGAAGCTTTCTTT.

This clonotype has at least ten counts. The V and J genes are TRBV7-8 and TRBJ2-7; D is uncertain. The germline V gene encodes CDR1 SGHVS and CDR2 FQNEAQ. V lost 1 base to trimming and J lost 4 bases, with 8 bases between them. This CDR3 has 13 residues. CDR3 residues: CASSLVQMYEQYF. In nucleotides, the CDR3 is TGTGCCAGCAGCTTAGTCCAGATGTACGAGCAGTACTTC.

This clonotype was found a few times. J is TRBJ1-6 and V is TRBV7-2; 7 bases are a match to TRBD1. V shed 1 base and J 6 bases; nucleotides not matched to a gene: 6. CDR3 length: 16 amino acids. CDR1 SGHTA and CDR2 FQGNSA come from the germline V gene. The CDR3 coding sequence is TGTGCCAGCAGCTTAGGTCGACAGGGCGGTAATTCACCCCTCCACTTT. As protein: CASSLGRQGGNSPLHF.

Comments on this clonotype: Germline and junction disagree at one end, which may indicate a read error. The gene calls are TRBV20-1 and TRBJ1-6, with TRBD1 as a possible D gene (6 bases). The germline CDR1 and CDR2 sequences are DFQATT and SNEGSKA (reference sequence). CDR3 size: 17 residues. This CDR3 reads CSAPGGSYYSYDSPFHF. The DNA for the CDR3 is TGCAGTGCCCCCGGGGGCAGCTACTACTCCTATGATTCACCCTTCCACTTT.

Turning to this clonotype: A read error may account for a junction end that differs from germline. CDR3: CSARNTDMQYF. The CDR3 region has the DNA TGCAGTGCGAGAAACACAGATATGCAGTATTTT. The chain links TRBV20-1 to TRBJ2-3; D gene unclear. Germline CDR1 DFQATT, CDR2 SNEGSKA (reference sequence). There are 11 residues in the CDR3.

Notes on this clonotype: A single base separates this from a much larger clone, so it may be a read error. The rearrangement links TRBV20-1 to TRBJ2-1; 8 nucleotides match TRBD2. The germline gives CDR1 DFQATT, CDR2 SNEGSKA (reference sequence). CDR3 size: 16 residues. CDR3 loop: CSAGDQRGLARNEQFF. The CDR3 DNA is TGCAGTGCTGGAGATCAACGAGGACTAGCCCGCAATGAGCAGTTCTTC.

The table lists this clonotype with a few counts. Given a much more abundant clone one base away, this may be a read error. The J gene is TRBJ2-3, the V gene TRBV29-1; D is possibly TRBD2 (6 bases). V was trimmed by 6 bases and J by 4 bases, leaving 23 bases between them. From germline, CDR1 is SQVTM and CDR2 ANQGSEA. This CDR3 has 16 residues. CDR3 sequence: CSVGGAIDHSADTQYF. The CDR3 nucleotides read TGCAGCGTCGGAGGGGCAATCGACCATAGCGCAGATACGCAGTATTTT.

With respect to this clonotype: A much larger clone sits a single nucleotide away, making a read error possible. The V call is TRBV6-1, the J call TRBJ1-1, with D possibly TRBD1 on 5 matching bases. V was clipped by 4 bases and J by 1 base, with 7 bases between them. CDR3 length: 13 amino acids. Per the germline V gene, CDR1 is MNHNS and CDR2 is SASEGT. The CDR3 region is CASSATANTEAFF. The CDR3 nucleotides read TGTGCCAGCAGTGCGACAGCGAACACTGAAGCTTTCTTT.